One sample yielded the 27 T cell receptor beta chains listed below, sequenced in a study of T cells in Graves' hyperthyroidism and ophthalmopathy (dated by TCRdb to between 2019 and 2020). Receptors were amplified or captured by multiplex PCR. These reads were obtained on an Illumina HiSeq 2000. The TCR beta CDR3 regions were amplified from RNA transcripts. The TCR CDR3 was subjected to a first round of RT-PCR using the HTBI primer set and the Qiagen OneStep RT-PCR kit. The public reads were quality trimmed at Q25 with fastp and then assembled into clones with MiXCR by TCRdb, keeping productive beta chains. Rows with a matching CDR3 protein are joined into one entry that keeps the most common DNA and genes. Across this sample there are a few hundred thousand distinct CDR3 sequences, with 14% seen only once. The ten largest clones add up to 15% to 20% of the sample. Sequencing was done on a sample of blood. Source of these receptors: a young woman with Graves' ophthalmopathy.

This clonotype was detected a few times. The chain links TRBV3-1 to TRBJ1-5, with D perhaps TRBD1 (6 bases). The V gene lost 4 bases and the J gene lost 7 bases, with 11 bases spanning the gap. Germline V gives CDR1 LGHDT, CDR2 YNNKEL (reference sequence). This CDR3 is built from 13 residues. CDR3 protein: CASSRGGGQPQHF. CDR3 sequence (DNA): TGTGCCAGCAGCCGGGGGGGCGGCCAGCCCCAGCATTTT.

This clonotype has at least ten counts. CDR3 nucleotides: TGTGCCTCGGGAGGGAAACGGGTTGGGAGCAATCAGCCCCAGCATTTT. Its protein is CASGGKRVGSNQPQHF. The chain carries TRBV10-3 and TRBJ1-5, with D unclear. The V end was cut by 11 bases, the J end by 1 base, with 21 bases between. CDR1 ENHRY and CDR2 SYGVKD come from the germline V gene. The CDR3 runs to 16 residues.

This clonotype came up many times. V and J are TRBV12-3 or TRBV12-4 and TRBJ2-1; D call uncertain. The CDR3 spans 12 residues. V was pared by 3 bases and J by 8 bases, with 8 bases between. The CDR3 reads CASSFQNDEQFF. The CDR3 nucleotides read TGTGCCAGCAGTTTCCAGAACGATGAGCAGTTCTTC.

At least ten counts were recorded for this clonotype. This rearrangement joins TRBV28 to TRBJ2-7, with 7 bases that match TRBD1. The CDR3 loop spans 15 amino acids. CDR1 is MDHEN and CDR2 is SYDVKM in the germline V gene. J was trimmed by 0 bases and V by 6 bases; bases with no gene match: 8. CDR3 sequence (DNA): TGTGCCAGCAGGGTCAAGGGGGCATTCTCCTACGAGCAGTACTTC. It yields the protein CASRVKGAFSYEQYF.

This clonotype was seen repeatedly, ten times or more. The gene calls are TRBV11-2 and TRBJ2-3; D unresolved. The germline V and J ends were trimmed by 5 bases and 1 base, with 13 bases remaining between them. This CDR3 is 15 amino acids long. Germline CDR1 and CDR2: SGHAT and FQNNGV. The CDR3: CASSPPIAGTDTQYF. CDR3 bases: TGTGCCAGCAGCCCTCCCATAGCAGGCACAGATACGCAGTATTTT. Complete variable domain (other parts from reference TRBV11-2 and TRBJ2-3): EAGVAQSPRYKIIEKRQSVAFWCNPISGHATLYWYQQILGQGPKLLIQFQNNGVVDDSQLPKDRFSAERLKGVDSTLKIQPAKLEDSAVYLCASSPPIAGTDTQYFGPGTRLTVL.

The table lists this clonotype with many counts. The rearrangement links TRBV13 to TRBJ2-5; 7 positions match TRBD1. CDR1 is PRHDT, CDR2 FYEKMQ, per germline (reference sequence). The length of the CDR3 is 13 residues. Trimming removed 4 bases from V and 4 bases from J; junction bases left unmatched: 3. The DNA of the CDR3 is TGTGCCAGCAGCTCACAGGGGCGAGAGACCCAGTACTTC. As protein: CASSSQGRETQYF.

On this clonotype itself: The junction differs from germline at one of its ends, possibly a read error. The CDR3 sequence: CASRLGEASYEQYF. CDR3 DNA sequence: TGTGCCAGCAGGTTAGGGGAAGCCTCCTACGAGCAGTACTTC. This rearrangement joins TRBV11-3 to TRBJ2-7; perhaps TRBD1 as D (5 bases). This CDR3 has 14 amino acids. Germline V lookup: CDR1 SGHNT, CDR2 YENEEA.

This clonotype was seen repeatedly, ten times or more. The CDR3 region has the DNA TGTGCCACCAGCCGGACCGACAGGGATCACGGGGAGCTGTTTTTT. Translated, it gives CATSRTDRDHGELFF. V gene TRBV15 combines with J gene TRBJ2-2, with TRBD1 matching over 7 bases. CDR1 and CDR2 (germline): LNHNV, YYDKDF (reference sequence). Trimming at V came to 5 bases and at J to 7 bases, leaving 10 bases not matched to a gene. CDR3 size: 15 residues.

Ten or more counts support this clonotype. This chain connects TRBV7-2 to TRBJ1-1; D remains ambiguous. This CDR3 region has 12 residues. The germline V and J ends were trimmed by 3 bases and 7 bases, with 9 bases remaining between them. Per germline, CDR1 SGHTA and CDR2 FQGNSA. The CDR3 region is CASSFWTGEAFF. DNA of the CDR3: TGTGCCAGCAGCTTCTGGACCGGTGAAGCTTTCTTT.

This clonotype was recorded many times. The chain combines TRBV15 with TRBJ1-2; the match to TRBD1 covers 7 bases. Germline V gene sequence: CDR1 LNHNV, CDR2 YYDKDF (reference sequence). The junction had 8 bases not matched to a gene; V was cut back by 0 bases and J by 4 bases. This CDR3 comprises 16 residues. The CDR3 bases are TGTGCCACCAGCAGAGATCAGGCGACAGGGATCTATGGCTACACCTTC. This sequence encodes CATSRDQATGIYGYTF.

This clonotype was counted at least ten times. V and J are TRBV18 and TRBJ2-1, with TRBD1 identical over 10 bases. The V segment lost 10 bases and the J segment 5 bases; nucleotides outside the gene matches: 8. Germline CDR1 reads KGHSH; CDR2 reads LQKENI. The CDR3 is 14 residues long. CDR3 DNA: TGTGCCACCCACAGGACAGGGGGTGACAATGAGCAGTTCTTC. This encodes CATHRTGGDNEQFF.

This clonotype was detected ten times or more. The gene calls are TRBV20-1 and TRBJ1-2, with D tentatively TRBD1 (5 bases). The germline CDR1 and CDR2 sequences are DFQATT and SNEGSKA (reference sequence). V lost 6 bases to trimming and J lost 8 bases, with 16 bases between them. This CDR3 contains 12 residues. CDR3 in amino acids: CSATYQGLGYTF. As DNA, the CDR3 is TGCAGTGCAACATACCAGGGCTTGGGCTACACCTTC.

This clonotype occurred many times. V usage is TRBV20-1 and J usage is TRBJ2-3; no clear D. Trimming took 3 bases from V and 0 from J, leaving 19 bases between them. Germline V CDR1 and CDR2: DFQATT, SNEGSKA (reference sequence). The CDR3 consists of 17 residues. This CDR3 is CSASPQTILPSTDTQYF. DNA for the CDR3: TGCAGTGCTAGTCCACAGACAATTCTTCCTAGCACAGATACGCAGTATTTT.

This clonotype has a handful of counts. This chain joins TRBV6-1 and TRBJ2-6; 8 nucleotides agree with TRBD1. Germline CDR1 is MNHNS and CDR2 is SASEGT. The CDR3 runs 15 residues. The V segment lost 8 bases and the J segment 0 bases; nucleotides outside the gene matches: 3. The CDR3 DNA reads as TGTGCCAGCTCCACAGGGGGCTCTGGGGCCAACGTCCTGACTTTC. It is translated as CASSTGGSGANVLTF.

A remark on this clonotype: A junction end diverges from the germline sequence, so it may reflect a read error. The chain joins TRBV6-1 to TRBJ1-5; 8 bases align to TRBD1. Germline V gene lookup returns CDR1 MNHNS and CDR2 SASEGT. The CDR3 runs to 16 residues. The CDR3 loop is CASSEAGTGRNQPQHF. The CDR3 DNA sequence: TGTGCCAGCAGTGAAGCAGGGACAGGACGCAATCAGCCCCAGCACTTT.

The chain is built from TRBV30 and TRBJ1-1, with a possible D match to TRBD1 (5 bases). Per germline, CDR1 GTSNPN and CDR2 SVGIG (reference sequence). V was clipped by 2 bases and J by 4 bases, with 20 bases between them. The CDR3 spans 16 residues. CDR3: CAWSSGGVDQGTEAFF. The CDR3 DNA reads as TGTGCCTGGAGTTCGGGGGGGGTGGACCAAGGCACTGAAGCTTTCTTT. The full variable domain, with the rest looked up from reference TRBV30 and TRBJ1-1, is SQTIHQWPATLVQPVGSPLSLECTVEGTSNPNLYWYRQAAGRGLQLLFYSVGIGQISSEVPQNLSASRPQDRQFILSSKKLLLSDSGFYLCAWSSGGVDQGTEAFFGQGTRLTVV.

The chain uses TRBV6-5 and TRBJ1-4; maybe TRBD1 (6 bases). The CDR3 spans 14 residues. V was pared by 0 bases and J by 8 bases, with 10 bases between. The germline CDR1 and CDR2 sequences are MNHEY and SVGAGI. CDR3 region: CASSYSQGNEKLFF. The CDR3 DNA reads as TGTGCCAGCAGTTACTCACAGGGTAACGAAAAACTGTTTTTT.

This clonotype was recorded at least ten times. V is TRBV20-1 and J is TRBJ1-2; possibly TRBD1 for D (5 bases). The V end was cut by 5 bases, the J end by 7 bases, with 14 bases between. The CDR3 runs 12 residues. The germline V gene encodes CDR1 DFQATT and CDR2 SNEGSKA (reference sequence). The CDR3 region is CSAWGVGVGYTF. The DNA for the CDR3 is TGCAGTGCTTGGGGGGTAGGGGTTGGCTACACCTTC.

The chain carries TRBV20-1 and TRBJ2-7, with 9 positions matching TRBD2. CDR3 length: 13 amino acids. The germline V gene has CDR1 DFQATT and CDR2 SNEGSKA (reference sequence). With 6 bases clipped from V and 5 bases from J, the junction kept 8 bases outside the gene matches. DNA of the CDR3: TGCAGTGCCCGAGCGGGGGGAGCCAACGAGCAGTACTTC. Its protein is CSARAGGANEQYF.

This clonotype has just a few counts. The J gene is TRBJ2-3, the V gene TRBV20-1, with D tentatively TRBD2 (5 bases). The germline V gene has CDR1 DFQATT and CDR2 SNEGSKA (reference sequence). With 5 bases removed from V and 5 bases from J, the gap between germline ends came to 14 bases. This CDR3 is built from 13 residues. CDR3 in amino acids: CSAEGAEGDTQYF. The CDR3 bases are TGCAGTGCTGAGGGCGCGGAAGGAGATACGCAGTATTTT.

Only a few counts were recorded for this clonotype. This sequence joins TRBV15 and TRBJ1-1, with D maybe TRBD1 (5 bases). Trimming removed 1 base at V and 8 bases at J, with 17 bases between. The CDR3 runs to 15 residues. Germline V gene sequence: CDR1 LNHNV, CDR2 YYDKDF (reference sequence). The CDR3 DNA reads TGTGCCACCAGCAGAGTGGGGGTAACTGGTATCGAAGCTTTCTTT. This translates into CATSRVGVTGIEAFF. Supplemented by reference TRBV15 and TRBJ1-1, the full variable domain reads DAMVIQNPRYQVTQFGKPVTLSCSQTLNHNVMYWYQQKSSQAPKLLFHYYDKDFNNEADTPDNFQSRRPNTSFCFLDIRSPGLGDTAMYLCATSRVGVTGIEAFFGQGTRLTVV.

This clonotype was counted ten times or more. The chain employs TRBV13 and TRBJ1-1; unclear D gene. This CDR3 is built from 14 residues. CDR1 and CDR2 (germline): PRHDT, FYEKMQ (reference sequence). Trimming cost V 5 bases and J 6 bases, with 16 bases left between them. The CDR3 protein is CASSPHGEAPEAFF. The CDR3 DNA reads as TGTGCCAGCAGCCCGCATGGGGAGGCCCCTGAAGCTTTCTTT.

This clonotype was seen only a few times. The V gene is TRBV6-4, the J gene TRBJ1-6; 9 bases line up with TRBD1. Germline-derived CDR1 and CDR2 are MRHNA and SNTAGT. The CDR3 runs 15 residues. V trimming: 6 bases; J trimming: 6 bases; junction bases outside the gene matches: 6. The CDR3 sequence: CASRFWTGVNSPLHF. CDR3 in DNA: TGTGCCAGCAGATTCTGGACAGGGGTTAATTCACCCCTCCACTTT.

This clonotype was detected many times. The genes are TRBV12-3 or TRBV12-4 and TRBJ1-2; TRBD1 might be the D (6 bases). The V and J ends lost 6 bases and 4 bases respectively, with 12 bases between them. This CDR3 comprises 13 residues. For the CDR3, the DNA is TGTGCCAGCAGACTCAGGGACACCTATGGCTACACCTTC. Encoded protein: CASRLRDTYGYTF.

This clonotype was seen repeatedly, ten times or more. This chain uses TRBV30 with TRBJ1-5; 8 bases are a match to TRBD1. CDR3 length equals 16 residues. Unmatched junction bases numbered 13, after V lost 3 bases and J lost 6 bases. In germline, CDR1 is GTSNPN, CDR2 SVGIG (reference sequence). Written as DNA, the CDR3 is TGTGCCTGGAGCACCGTCGGACAGGGAGTCGCTCAGCCCCAGCATTTT. Encoded protein: CAWSTVGQGVAQPQHF.

This clonotype occurred many times. The chain recombines TRBV7-8 with TRBJ2-7, with a weak D call TRBD2 (5 bases). This CDR3 is built from 15 residues. Germline CDR1 reads SGHVS; CDR2 reads FQNEAQ. Trimming took off 4 bases at V and 3 bases at J, with 16 bases between the two ends. The CDR3 DNA reads TGTGCCAGCAGCTACAACCGAGGGATGGACTACGAGCAGTACTTC. Translation: CASSYNRGMDYEQYF.

The sample holds many counts of this clonotype. This rearrangement joins TRBV2 to TRBJ1-1; D not resolved. CDR3 size: 12 residues. V dropped 7 bases and J dropped 9 bases, with 15 bases sitting between them. CDR1 is SNHLY, CDR2 FYNNEI, per germline. The CDR3 is CASILKELKAFF. The CDR3, as DNA: TGTGCCAGCATCCTCAAAGAGCTGAAAGCTTTCTTT. Full variable domain (missing parts from reference TRBV2 and TRBJ1-1): EPEVTQTPSHQVTQMGQEVILRCVPISNHLYFYWYRQILGQKVEFLVSFYNNEISEKSEIFDDQFSVERPDGSNFTLKIRSTKLEDSAMYFCASILKELKAFFGQGTRLTVV.